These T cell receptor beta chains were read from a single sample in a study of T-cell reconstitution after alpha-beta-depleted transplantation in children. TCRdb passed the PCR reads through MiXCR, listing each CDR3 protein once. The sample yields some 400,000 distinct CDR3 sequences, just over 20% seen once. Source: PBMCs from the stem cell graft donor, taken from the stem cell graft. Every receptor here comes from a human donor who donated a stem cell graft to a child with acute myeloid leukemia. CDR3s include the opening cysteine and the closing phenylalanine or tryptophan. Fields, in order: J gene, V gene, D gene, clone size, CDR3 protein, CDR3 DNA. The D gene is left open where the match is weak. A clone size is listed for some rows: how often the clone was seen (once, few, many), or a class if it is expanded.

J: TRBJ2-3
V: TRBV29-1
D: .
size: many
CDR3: CSVEGLANENGPPKPSTDTQYF
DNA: TGCAGCGTTGAAGGATTGGCGAACGAGAACGGGCCTCCGAAACCCTCAACAGATACGCAGTATTTT

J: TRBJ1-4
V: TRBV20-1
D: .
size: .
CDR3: CSAPGRAFNEKLFF
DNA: TGCAGTGCCCCCGGCAGGGCTTTTAATGAAAAACTGTTTTTT

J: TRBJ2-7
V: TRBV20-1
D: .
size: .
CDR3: CSASGLRGTYEQYF
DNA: TGCAGTGCTTCAGGGTTAAGGGGAACCTACGAGCAGTACTTC

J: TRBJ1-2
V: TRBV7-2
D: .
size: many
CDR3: CASSLGQRSGYTF
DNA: TGTGCCAGCAGCTTAGGGCAGAGAAGTGGCTACACCTTC

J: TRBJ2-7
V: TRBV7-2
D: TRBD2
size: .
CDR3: CASSPQVLSGSYEQYF
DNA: TGTGCCAGCAGCCCCCAAGTTCTTAGCGGGAGTTACGAGCAGTACTTC

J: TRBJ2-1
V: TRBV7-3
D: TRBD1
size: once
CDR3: CASSLGGTGAYNEQFF
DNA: TGTGCCAGCAGCTTAGGCGGGACAGGGGCCTACAATGAGCAGTTCTTC

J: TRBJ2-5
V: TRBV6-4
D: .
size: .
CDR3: CASPRRWTGRVTETQYF
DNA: TGTGCCAGCCCTCGACGGTGGACGGGACGGGTCACAGAGACCCAGTACTTC

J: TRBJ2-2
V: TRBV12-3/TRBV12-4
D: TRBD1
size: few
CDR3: CASRNRQGANTGELFF
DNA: TGTGCCAGCAGAAACAGACAGGGGGCGAACACCGGGGAGCTGTTTTTT

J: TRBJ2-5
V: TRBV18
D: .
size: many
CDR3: CASSPDLRNSQETQYF
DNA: TGTGCCAGCTCACCCGATTTACGGAACAGCCAAGAGACCCAGTACTTC

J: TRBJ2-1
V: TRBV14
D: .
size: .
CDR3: CASSQERYVNEQFF
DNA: TGTGCCAGCAGCCAAGAACGGTACGTGAATGAGCAGTTCTTC

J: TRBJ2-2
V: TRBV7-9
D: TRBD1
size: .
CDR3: CASRPNRGQWTGELFF
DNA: TGTGCCAGCAGGCCGAACAGGGGGCAGTGGACCGGGGAGCTGTTTTTT

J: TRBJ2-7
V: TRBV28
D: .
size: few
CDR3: CASSFLKSYEQYF
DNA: TGTGCCAGCAGTTTCCTCAAATCCTACGAGCAGTACTTC

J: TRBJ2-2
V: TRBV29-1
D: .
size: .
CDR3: CSVAFNTGELFF
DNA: TGCAGCGTTGCCTTCAACACCGGGGAGCTGTTTTTT

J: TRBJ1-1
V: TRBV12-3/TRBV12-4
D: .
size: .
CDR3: CASSLGPAGGPGEAFF
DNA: TGTGCCAGCAGTTTAGGGCCAGCCGGGGGCCCAGGTGAAGCTTTCTTT

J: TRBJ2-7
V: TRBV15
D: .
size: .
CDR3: CATSRNPRRTAYEQYF
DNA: TGTGCCACCAGCAGGAACCCTAGACGGACGGCCTACGAGCAGTACTTC

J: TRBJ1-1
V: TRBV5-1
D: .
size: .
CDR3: CASSSEHPTYTEAFF
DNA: TGCGCCAGCAGCTCTGAGCACCCCACCTACACTGAAGCTTTCTTT

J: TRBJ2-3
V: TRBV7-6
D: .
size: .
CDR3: CASSLVGDLLTDTQYF
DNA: TGTGCCAGCAGCTTAGTGGGTGACCTCCTCACAGATACGCAGTATTTT

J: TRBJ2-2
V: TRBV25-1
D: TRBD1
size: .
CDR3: CASSGGTGSVGELFF
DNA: TGTGCCAGCAGTGGCGGGACAGGGTCTGTCGGGGAGCTGTTTTTT

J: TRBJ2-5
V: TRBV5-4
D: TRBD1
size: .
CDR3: CASSLDGTGIETQYF
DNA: TGTGCCAGCAGCTTGGACGGGACAGGGATCGAGACCCAGTACTTC

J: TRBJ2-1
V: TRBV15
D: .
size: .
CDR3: CATSRGGRGYNEQFF
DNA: TGTGCCACCAGCAGAGGGGGGAGAGGGTACAATGAGCAGTTCTTC

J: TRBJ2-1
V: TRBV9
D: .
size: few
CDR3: CASSVLKVPSSYNEQFF
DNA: TGTGCCAGCAGCGTACTCAAAGTCCCGAGCTCCTACAATGAGCAGTTCTTC

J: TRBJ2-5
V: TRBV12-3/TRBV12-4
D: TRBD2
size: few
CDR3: CASRKRGVKETQYF
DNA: TGTGCCAGCAGGAAACGGGGGGTAAAAGAGACCCAGTACTTC

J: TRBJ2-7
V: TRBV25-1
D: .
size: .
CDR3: CASRLGAREQYF
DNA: TGTGCCAGTAGGCTGGGGGCGCGAGAGCAGTACTTC

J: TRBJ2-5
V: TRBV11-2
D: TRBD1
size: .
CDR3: CASSSSVTGGGETQYF
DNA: TGTGCCAGCAGTTCAAGCGTTACAGGGGGAGGAGAGACCCAGTACTTC

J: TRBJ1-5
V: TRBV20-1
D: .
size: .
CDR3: CSANSYMGGMGNQPQHF
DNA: TGCAGTGCGAATAGTTATATGGGGGGGATGGGCAATCAGCCCCAGCATTTT

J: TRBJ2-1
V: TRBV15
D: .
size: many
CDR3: CATSLGFDEQFF
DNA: TGTGCCACCAGCCTTGGGTTCGATGAGCAGTTCTTC

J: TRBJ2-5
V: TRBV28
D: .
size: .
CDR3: CASSLGGHQETQHF
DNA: TGTGCCAGCAGTTTAGGCGGGCATCAAGAGACCCAGCACTTC

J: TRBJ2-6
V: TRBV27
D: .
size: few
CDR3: CASTRLPSGANVLTF
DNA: TGTGCCAGCACAAGACTACCCTCTGGGGCCAACGTCCTGACTTTC

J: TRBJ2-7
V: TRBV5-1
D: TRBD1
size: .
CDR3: CASSQPGTGALEQYF
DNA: TGCGCCAGCAGCCAACCCGGGACAGGGGCCCTCGAGCAGTACTTC

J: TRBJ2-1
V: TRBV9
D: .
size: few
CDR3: CASSVASNNEQFF
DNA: TGTGCCAGCAGCGTAGCCAGCAACAATGAGCAGTTCTTC

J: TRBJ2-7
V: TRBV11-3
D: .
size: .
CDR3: CASRSGPYEQYF
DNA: TGTGCCAGCAGGTCGGGCCCCTACGAGCAGTACTTC

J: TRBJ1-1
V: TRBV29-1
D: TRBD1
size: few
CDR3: CSVESGTVTEAFF
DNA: TGCAGCGTTGAATCCGGGACAGTCACTGAAGCTTTCTTT

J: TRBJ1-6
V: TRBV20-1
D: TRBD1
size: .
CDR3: CSATKQGARSPLHF
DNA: TGCAGTGCTACTAAACAGGGGGCTCGATCACCCCTCCACTTT

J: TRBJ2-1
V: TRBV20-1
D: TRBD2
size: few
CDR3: CSATLAGAYNEQFF
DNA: TGCAGTGCTACCCTAGCGGGAGCATACAATGAGCAGTTCTTC

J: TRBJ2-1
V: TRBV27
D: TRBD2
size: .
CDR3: CASSRLAGGTGYNEQFF
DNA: TGTGCCAGCAGTCGACTAGCGGGAGGAACGGGATACAATGAGCAGTTCTTC

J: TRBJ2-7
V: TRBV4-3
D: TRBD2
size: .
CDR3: CASSQEAVAGSYEQYF
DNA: TGCGCCAGCAGCCAAGAGGCGGTAGCGGGCAGCTACGAGCAGTACTTC

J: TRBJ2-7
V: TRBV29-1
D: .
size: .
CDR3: CSVSDTGQWGGYEQYF
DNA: TGCAGCGTTTCCGATACTGGACAGTGGGGTGGCTACGAGCAGTACTTC

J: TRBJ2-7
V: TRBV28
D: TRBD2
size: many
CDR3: CASFGGTSGTEQYF
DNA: TGTGCCAGCTTTGGGGGGACTAGCGGCACCGAGCAGTACTTC

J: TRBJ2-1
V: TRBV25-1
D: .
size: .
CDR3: CASSDGGGPYNEQFF
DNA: TGTGCCAGCAGTGATGGAGGGGGCCCCTACAATGAGCAGTTCTTC

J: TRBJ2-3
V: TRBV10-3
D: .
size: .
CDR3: CAISESSRDHSTDTQYF
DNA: TGTGCCATCAGTGAATCTAGCAGGGATCATAGCACAGATACGCAGTATTTT

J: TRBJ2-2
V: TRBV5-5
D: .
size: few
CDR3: CASSLGGAFTGELFF
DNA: TGTGCCAGCAGCTTGGGGGGGGCGTTCACCGGGGAGCTGTTTTTT

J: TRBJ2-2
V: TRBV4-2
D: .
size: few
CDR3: CASSQDPDTGELFF
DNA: TGTGCCAGCAGCCAAGACCCCGATACCGGGGAGCTGTTTTTT

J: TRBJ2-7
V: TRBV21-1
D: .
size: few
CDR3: CASSNWTPTSPAYEQYF
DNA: TGTGCCAGCAGCAACTGGACACCTACGTCTCCAGCCTACGAGCAGTACTTC

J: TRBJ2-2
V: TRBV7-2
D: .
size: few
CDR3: CASSLGGQGTGELFF
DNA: TGTGCCAGCAGCTTAGGGGGCCAGGGGACCGGGGAGCTGTTTTTT

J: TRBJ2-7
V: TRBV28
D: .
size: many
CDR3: CASSLLSGSYEQYF
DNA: TGTGCCAGCAGTTTATTATCCGGGAGCTACGAGCAGTACTTC

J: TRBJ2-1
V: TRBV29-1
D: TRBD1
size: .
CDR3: CSVGRDRLYNEQFF
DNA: TGCAGCGTTGGCCGGGACAGGCTCTACAATGAGCAGTTCTTC

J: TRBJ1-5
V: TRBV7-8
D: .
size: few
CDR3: CASSPIGQGSNQPQHF
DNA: TGTGCCAGCAGCCCGATAGGGCAGGGGAGCAATCAGCCCCAGCATTTT

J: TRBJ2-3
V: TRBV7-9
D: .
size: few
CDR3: CASRYGAGGSPDTQYF
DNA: TGTGCCAGCAGATACGGAGCGGGTGGCTCTCCAGATACGCAGTATTTT

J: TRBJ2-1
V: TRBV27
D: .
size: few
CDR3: CASQTYTASNEQFF
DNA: TGTGCCAGCCAGACTTACACAGCGTCAAATGAGCAGTTCTTC

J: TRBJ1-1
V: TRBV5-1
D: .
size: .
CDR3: CASSLVGQAFNTEAFF
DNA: TGCGCCAGCAGCTTGGTAGGGCAGGCGTTCAACACTGAAGCTTTCTTT

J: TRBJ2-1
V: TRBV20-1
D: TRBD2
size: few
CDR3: CSAKYPGLESEQFF
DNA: TGCAGTGCTAAATACCCGGGACTAGAAAGTGAGCAGTTCTTC

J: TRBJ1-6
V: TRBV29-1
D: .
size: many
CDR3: CSVKTGHDNSPLHF
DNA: TGCAGCGTGAAAACAGGGCATGACAACTCACCCCTCCACTTT

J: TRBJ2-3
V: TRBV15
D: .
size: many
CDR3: CATSRELRGTDTQYF
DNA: TGTGCCACCAGCAGAGAGCTCAGGGGCACAGATACGCAGTATTTT

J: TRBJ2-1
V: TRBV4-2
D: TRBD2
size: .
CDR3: CASSPLGLAGGNEQFF
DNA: TGTGCCAGCAGCCCTCTGGGACTAGCGGGTGGGAATGAGCAGTTCTTC

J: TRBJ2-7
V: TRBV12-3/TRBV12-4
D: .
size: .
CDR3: CASSLAGSLSYEQYF
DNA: TGTGCCAGCAGTTTGGCGGGATCCCTCTCCTACGAGCAGTACTTC

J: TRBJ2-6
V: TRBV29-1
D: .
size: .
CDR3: CSAETGANVLTF
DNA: TGCAGCGCCGAAACTGGGGCCAACGTCCTGACTTTC

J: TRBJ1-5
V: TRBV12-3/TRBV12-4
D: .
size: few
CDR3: CASGRARQPQHF
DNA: TGTGCCAGTGGTAGGGCCAGGCAGCCCCAGCATTTT

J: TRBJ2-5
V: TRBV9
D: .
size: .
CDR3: CASSVGLSFRETQYF
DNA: TGTGCCAGCAGCGTAGGTCTGTCATTCCGAGAGACCCAGTACTTC

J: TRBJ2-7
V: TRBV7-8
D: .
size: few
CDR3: CASSFPGANYEQYF
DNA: TGTGCCAGCAGCTTTCCAGGAGCTAACTACGAGCAGTACTTC

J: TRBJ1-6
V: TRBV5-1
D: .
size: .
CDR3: CASSLETPGDSPLHF
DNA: TGCGCCAGCAGCTTGGAGACTCCAGGGGATTCACCCCTCCACTTT